One sample yielded the 9 T cell receptor beta chains listed below, sequenced in a study of T cell clones after liver transplantation. Repertoires were generated with immunoSEQ multiplex PCR, while TCRdb's copy carries only in-frame clones and drops some. The sample holds tens of thousands of clones, 80% seen once. The specimen was CD4+ T cells from blood, collected 12 months after liver transplant. The receptors stem from a human patient who received a liver transplant. Some T cells may trace back to the graft donor.

The V call is TRBV28, the J call TRBJ2-3; 14 bases map to TRBD2. V trimming: 9 bases; J trimming: 5 bases; junction bases outside the gene matches: 13. This CDR3 is built from 17 residues. CDR1 and CDR2 (germline): MDHEN, SYDVKM. This chain's CDR3 is CASSGTGGLAGGDTQYF. The DNA of the CDR3 is TGTGCCAGTTCCGGGACAGGCGGACTAGCGGGAGGAGATACGCAGTATTTT.

The genes are TRBV5-1 and TRBJ2-1; D perhaps matches TRBD2 (5 bases). This CDR3 is 15 amino acids long. The germline V gene has CDR1 SGHRS and CDR2 YFSETQ. V lost 0 bases, J lost 6 bases, and 13 bases lay in between. The CDR3 loop reads CASSLARAAGNEQFF. CDR3 nucleotide sequence: TGCGCCAGCAGCTTGGCGAGGGCGGCGGGCAATGAGCAGTTCTTC. The full variable domain, completed using reference TRBV5-1 and TRBJ2-1, is KAGVTQTPRYLIKTRGQQVTLSCSPISGHRSVSWYQQTPGQGLQFLFEYFSETQRNKGNFPGRFSGRQFSNSRSEMNVSTLELGDSALYLCASSLARAAGNEQFFGPGTRLTVL.

This chain uses TRBV2 with TRBJ2-7; D tentatively fits TRBD1 or TRBD2 (5 bases each). The ends were cut back, 4 bases at V and 2 bases at J, with 21 bases in the middle. This CDR3 comprises 17 residues. CDR1 is SNHLY and CDR2 is FYNNEI in the germline V gene. CDR3 nucleotides: TGTGCCAGCAGTGTCGGTACAGGAGGACTCAACGCCTACGAGCAGTACTTC. As protein: CASSVGTGGLNAYEQYF. Supplemented by reference TRBV2 and TRBJ2-7, the full variable domain reads EPEVTQTPSHQVTQMGQEVILRCVPISNHLYFYWYRQILGQKVEFLVSFYNNEISEKSEIFDDQFSVERPDGSNFTLKIRSTKLEDSAMYFCASSVGTGGLNAYEQYFGPGTRLTVT.

Comments on this clone: The identical CDR3 is also encoded by other nucleotide sequences in the sample. This chain connects TRBV30 to TRBJ2-1; 16 bases are a match to TRBD2. CDR1 and CDR2 from the germline V gene are GTSNPN and SVGIG (reference sequence). This CDR3 is 19 amino acids long. Trimming at V came to 1 base and at J to 7 bases, leaving 13 bases not matched to a gene. The CDR3 DNA follows: TGTGCCTGGAGTGGAACGGGACTAGCGGGAGGGCCGCGGTGGAATGAGCAGTTCTTC. Amino acids: CAWSGTGLAGGPRWNEQFF. Combining the CDR3 with reference TRBV30 and TRBJ2-1 gives the whole variable domain SQTIHQWPATLVQPVGSPLSLECTVEGTSNPNLYWYRQAAGRGLQLLFYSVGIGQISSEVPQNLSASRPQDRQFILSSKKLLLSDSGFYLCAWSGTGLAGGPRWNEQFFGPGTRLTVL.

This chain connects TRBV28 to TRBJ2-7; TRBD2 matches at 11 bases. V was clipped by 4 bases and J by 4 bases; unmatched bases: 9. This CDR3 region has 16 residues. Looked up from germline, CDR1 is MDHEN and CDR2 is SYDVKM. The CDR3 loop reads CASSSAAGTSGYEQYF. The CDR3 DNA reads as TGTGCCAGCAGTTCAGCCGCCGGGACTAGCGGATACGAGCAGTACTTC.

V gene TRBV6-5 combines with J gene TRBJ2-7; TRBD1 might be the D (6 bases). Between the trimmed V and J ends, which lost 8 bases and 1 base, there was a span of 12 bases. The germline gives CDR1 MNHEY, CDR2 SVGAGI. The CDR3 loop spans 13 amino acids. The chain's CDR3 is CASGQGMSYEQYF. CDR3 bases: TGTGCCAGCGGGCAGGGGATGTCCTACGAGCAGTACTTC.

The V gene is TRBV4-1, the J gene TRBJ2-1; D remains unclear. The CDR3 spans 17 residues. Germline CDR1 MGHRA, CDR2 YSYEKL. V gave up 0 bases and J gave up 5 bases, with 17 bases separating them. CDR3 DNA: TGCGCCAGCAGCCAAGATATTACTACTAACGTAAACAATGAGCAGTTCTTC. Protein product: CASSQDITTNVNNEQFF.

The V call is TRBV2, the J call TRBJ1-2; 8 nucleotides match TRBD1. The V and J ends lost 4 bases and 5 bases, in that order; junction bases with no gene match: 0. The CDR3 contains 12 residues. Germline V gene data show CDR1 as SNHLY and CDR2 as FYNNEI. CDR3 nucleotides: TGTGCCAGCAGTGGACAGGGGTATGGCTACACCTTC. Translated, it gives CASSGQGYGYTF.

The V call is TRBV6-5, the J call TRBJ1-3, with D hard to call. The germline CDR1 and CDR2 sequences are MNHEY and SVGAGI. CDR3 length: 11 amino acids. V dropped 7 bases and J dropped 2 bases, with 3 bases sitting between them. This CDR3 is CASKTGNTIYF. The CDR3 DNA reads TGTGCCAGCAAGACTGGAAACACCATATATTTT.